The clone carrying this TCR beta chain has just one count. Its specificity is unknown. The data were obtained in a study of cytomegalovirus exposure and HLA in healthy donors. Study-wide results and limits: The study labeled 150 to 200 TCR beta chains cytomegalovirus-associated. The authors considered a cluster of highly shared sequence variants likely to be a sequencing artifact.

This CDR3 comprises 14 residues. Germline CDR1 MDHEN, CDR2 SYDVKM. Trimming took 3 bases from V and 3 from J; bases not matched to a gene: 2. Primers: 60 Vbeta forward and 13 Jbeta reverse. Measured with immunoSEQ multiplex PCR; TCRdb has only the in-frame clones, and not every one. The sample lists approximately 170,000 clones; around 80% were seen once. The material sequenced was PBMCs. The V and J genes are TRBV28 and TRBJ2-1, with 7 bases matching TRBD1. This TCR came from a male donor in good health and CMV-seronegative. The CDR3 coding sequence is TGTGCCAGCAGTTTGGGACAGAACTACAATGAGCAGTTCTTC. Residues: CASSLGQNYNEQFF.